This is a list of T cell receptor beta chains from one sample in a study of patients and donors after allogeneic stem cell transplantation. TCRdb recomputed calls from the RT-PCR reads with MiXCR, one row per CDR3 protein. The sample consists of 900,000 to 1,000,000 distinct CDR3 sequences, more than 15% of them appearing once. Material for sequencing was blood, either unsorted or a sorted T cell fraction (not recorded which). These receptors were taken from a human donor who was either an allogeneic HSCT recipient or a stem cell or donor lymphocyte infusion donor (not recorded which). It is not recorded whose cells these are; they may come from a transplant donor. CDR3s include the opening cysteine and the closing phenylalanine or tryptophan. The D gene is left open where the match is weak. Only some rows state a clone size, as once, few, many or a class for expanded clones.

v_gene	j_gene	d_gene	abundance	CDR3aa	CDR3nt
TRBV12-3/TRBV12-4	TRBJ1-5	NA	few	CASSLSQENQPQHF	TGTGCCAGCAGTTTATCCCAGGAGAATCAGCCCCAGCATTTT
TRBV10-3	TRBJ2-7	NA	few	CAISEFYEQYF	TGTGCCATCAGTGAGTTTTACGAGCAGTACTTC
TRBV7-9	TRBJ1-2	NA	few	CASSLGPSTGYGYTF	TGTGCCAGCAGCTTAGGACCCTCCACAGGGTATGGCTACACCTTC
TRBV20-1	TRBJ2-5	TRBD2	NA	CSARDPQRGGWETQYF	TGCAGTGCTAGAGATCCCCAGCGGGGGGGTTGGGAGACCCAGTACTTC
TRBV20-1	TRBJ2-2	NA	NA	CSAKKAGTDTGELFF	TGCAGTGCCAAAAAGGCAGGGACGGACACCGGGGAGCTGTTTTTT
TRBV4-2	TRBJ1-1	NA	NA	CASSQEVRTEAFF	TGTGCCAGCAGCCAAGAGGTCAGAACTGAAGCTTTCTTT
TRBV7-2	TRBJ2-3	NA	few	CASGVGGGTDTQYF	TGTGCCAGCGGCGTCGGGGGAGGCACAGATACGCAGTATTTT
TRBV6-5	TRBJ2-1	TRBD2	once	CASSFGTIGEQFF	TGTGCCAGCAGTTTCGGGACTATCGGTGAGCAGTTCTTC
TRBV18	TRBJ2-3	NA	NA	CASSPLSGSTDTQYF	TGTGCCAGCTCACCACTCTCGGGGTCCACAGATACGCAGTATTTT
TRBV24-1	TRBJ2-7	TRBD2	NA	CATSDTRGTSVYF	TGTGCCACCAGTGACACGAGGGGGACTAGCGTGTACTTC
TRBV14	TRBJ1-1	NA	few	CASSQRQGLGSEAFF	TGTGCCAGCAGCCAACGTCAGGGTCTTGGCTCTGAAGCTTTCTTT
TRBV13	TRBJ2-5	TRBD2	few	CASSVGASGMQETQYF	TGTGCCAGCAGCGTCGGGGCTAGCGGGATGCAAGAGACCCAGTACTTC
TRBV11-2	TRBJ2-7	NA	NA	CASSPGEFFGVPASYEQYF	TGTGCCAGCAGCCCCGGAGAATTTTTCGGCGTCCCCGCTTCCTACGAGCAGTACTTC
TRBV4-1	TRBJ2-7	NA	few	CASSQDALQIVGQHPNEQYF	TGCGCCAGCAGCCAAGACGCTCTACAAATCGTGGGCCAACACCCTAACGAGCAGTACTTC
TRBV5-1	TRBJ2-3	NA	many	CASTEVNMAGPDTQYF	TGCGCCAGCACGGAGGTCAACATGGCGGGTCCAGATACGCAGTATTTT
TRBV27	TRBJ1-1	NA	few	CASSFNGGRLNTEAFF	TGTGCCAGCAGTTTTAACGGGGGAAGGCTGAACACTGAAGCTTTCTTT
TRBV28	TRBJ2-1	TRBD2	few	CASSYSGKVNEQFF	TGTGCCAGCAGTTATAGCGGGAAGGTAAATGAGCAGTTCTTC
TRBV24-1	TRBJ2-5	TRBD1	NA	CATSRTGGTGLEETQYF	TGTGCCACCAGTAGGACAGGGGGTACGGGACTAGAGGAGACCCAGTACTTC
TRBV6-1	TRBJ1-6	NA	NA	CATKGISYNSPLHF	TGTGCCACCAAGGGGATTTCCTATAATTCACCCCTCCACTTT
TRBV4-3	TRBJ2-2	NA	few	CASSQEGGGIIGELFF	TGCGCCAGCAGCCAAGAGGGGGGGGGCATCATCGGGGAGCTGTTTTTT
TRBV12-3/TRBV12-4	TRBJ1-3	NA	many	CASRRPSSGNTIYF	TGTGCCAGCAGGCGTCCGAGCTCTGGAAACACCATATATTTT
TRBV2	TRBJ2-5	NA	few	CASSERQISAETQYF	TGTGCCAGCAGTGAAAGACAGATCAGCGCTGAGACCCAGTACTTC
TRBV20-1	TRBJ2-7	TRBD2	few	CSASPLAGLYEQYF	TGCAGTGCTAGCCCCTTAGCGGGGCTCTACGAGCAGTACTTC
TRBV20-1	TRBJ2-4	NA	few	CSASRKNIQYF	TGCAGTGCTAGTAGGAAAAACATTCAGTACTTC
TRBV29-1	TRBJ2-1	TRBD1	few	CSVASFRDRVVRNEQFF	TGCAGCGTTGCTTCATTCCGGGACAGGGTAGTCAGAAATGAGCAGTTCTTC
TRBV5-6	TRBJ2-5	TRBD1	many	CASSSLSGGETQYF	TGTGCCAGCAGCTCACTATCAGGGGGAGAGACCCAGTACTTC
TRBV20-1	TRBJ1-2	NA	NA	CSAREGRATYGYTF	TGCAGTGCTAGAGAAGGCAGAGCTACCTATGGCTACACCTTC
TRBV6-6	TRBJ1-5	NA	many	CASGANQPQHF	TGTGCCAGCGGGGCCAATCAGCCCCAGCATTTT
TRBV4-2	TRBJ2-7	TRBD2	few	CASSQEGLSANEQYF	TGTGCCAGCAGCCAAGAGGGACTATCGGCCAACGAGCAGTACTTC
TRBV12-3/TRBV12-4	TRBJ2-5	TRBD2	few	CASSFTSGGETQYF	TGTGCCAGCAGTTTCACTAGCGGGGGAGAGACCCAGTACTTC
TRBV5-8	TRBJ2-7	NA	NA	CASTRQYSFSREQYF	TGTGCCAGCACCAGACAATACAGTTTCTCTCGGGAGCAGTACTTC
TRBV24-1	TRBJ1-2	NA	few	CATSDPGTDFGYTF	TGTGCCACCAGTGATCCAGGGACCGACTTTGGCTACACCTTC
TRBV3-1	TRBJ1-1	NA	NA	CASSYGPGNRAFF	TGTGCCAGCAGTTATGGACCGGGGAATCGGGCTTTCTTT
TRBV6-1	TRBJ2-1	TRBD2	few	CASTPGLVVDNEQFF	TGTGCCAGCACACCGGGACTAGTGGTCGACAATGAGCAGTTCTTC
TRBV20-1	TRBJ2-3	TRBD1	NA	CSALPRGLTDTQYF	TGCAGTGCTCTCCCCAGGGGGCTCACAGATACGCAGTATTTT
TRBV12-3/TRBV12-4	TRBJ1-3	NA	many	CASSPPGRSGNTIYF	TGTGCCAGCAGCCCTCCGGGACGCTCTGGAAACACCATATATTTT